One T cell receptor (beta chain) is described in this entry. Study processing details: The assay estimated nucleated cells by amplifying reference gene primers. TCRdb's table, derived via immunoSEQ multiplex PCR, lists solely in-frame clones and lacks some. V, J and clone size are taken as reported in that table, and D and trimming were inferred from the DNA itself. The sample includes 300,000 or so clones, around 90% seen only once; the top ten take more than 0.95%. The V end was cut by 7 bases, the J end by 4 bases, with 13 bases between. Germline V CDR1 and CDR2: SQVTM, ANQGSEA. The length of the CDR3 is 13 residues. This record comes from a study of blood T cell repertoires in COVID-19. Across the whole study: PBMCs, B-cell-depleted T cells, or T cells provided the cDNA or gDNA that made up the material.

The participants were between roughly 18 and 100 years old and came from fewer than 25 US areas. Clinical history as reported by participants underpinned cohort assignment. Sequences were obtained from PBMCs or T cells enriched from blood (not recorded which). This chain links TRBV29-1 with TRBJ1-4; D remains ambiguous. This clonotype originated in a woman in her 30s who had recovered from COVID-19. The CDR3 loop is CSAQRAFNEKLFF. The CDR3 DNA follows: TGCAGCGCCCAGCGGGCTTTTAATGAAAAACTGTTTTTT.